This is a list of T cell receptor beta chains from one sample in a study of vaccination and CD4 T cells after COVID-19. No antigen has been assigned to these receptors. Using its own MiXCR run on the PCR reads, TCRdb lists one record per CDR3 protein. The sample carries some 10,000 distinct CDR3 sequences, about 61% recorded once. Sequencing used CD4+ T cells from blood, cultured in vitro. All receptors come from a human donor who had recovered from COVID-19. CDR3s include the opening cysteine and the closing phenylalanine or tryptophan. The D gene is left open where the match is weak. Not every row has a clone size; where given, it reads once, few, many or a size class.

NA TRBJ2-3 TRBV20-1 NA CSALTGTLSTDTQYF TGCAGTGCCTTAACCGGGACGCTTAGCACAGATACGCAGTATTTT
TRBD1 TRBJ2-3 TRBV12-3/TRBV12-4 NA CASSPGQVTDTQYF TGTGCCAGCAGCCCCGGACAGGTCACAGATACGCAGTATTTT
NA TRBJ2-7 TRBV20-1 NA CSANSGAGEQYF TGCAGTGCTAATTCGGGGGCGGGCGAGCAGTACTTC
NA TRBJ2-7 TRBV7-3 NA CASSLKGDVVYEQYF TGTGCCAGCAGCTTAAAGGGGGACGTTGTCTACGAGCAGTACTTC
NA TRBJ2-7 TRBV11-3 NA CASSRAYEQYF TGTGCCAGCAGCCGAGCCTACGAGCAGTACTTC
NA TRBJ1-1 TRBV7-2 few CASSLDAGNTEAFF TGTGCCAGCAGCTTAGACGCAGGGAACACTGAAGCTTTCTTT
NA TRBJ2-2 TRBV30 few CAWSVLSRLFF TGTGCCTGGAGTGTACTCTCAAGGTTGTTTTTT
TRBD2 TRBJ2-1 TRBV11-1 NA CASSYRGGTEQFF TGTGCCAGCAGCTACCGGGGGGGAACTGAGCAGTTCTTC
NA TRBJ1-1 TRBV30 once CAWSVLSMNTEAFF TGTGCCTGGAGTGTACTCAGCATGAACACTGAAGCTTTCTTT
NA TRBJ2-5 TRBV4-3 NA CASSPQGVAGGLLGETQYF TGCGCCAGCAGCCCCCAGGGGGTGGCGGGAGGCCTGCTCGGAGAGACCCAGTACTTC
NA TRBJ1-2 TRBV20-1 NA CSASNDKGGYGYTF TGCAGTGCTAGTAACGACAAAGGCGGCTATGGCTACACCTTC
TRBD1 TRBJ1-3 TRBV20-1 NA CSTTDRGNTIYF TGCAGTACCACGGACAGGGGAAACACCATATATTTT
TRBD1 TRBJ1-2 TRBV15 NA CATSRGGQGDYGYTF TGTGCCACCAGCAGAGGGGGTCAGGGGGACTATGGCTACACCTTC
NA TRBJ1-1 TRBV6-1 few CASSTSLGRRGGTEAFF TGTGCCAGCAGTACCTCCCTGGGGAGGAGGGGAGGCACTGAAGCTTTCTTT
NA TRBJ1-4 TRBV2 NA CASSDGRAEEKLFF TGTGCCAGCAGTGACGGCAGGGCGGAGGAAAAACTGTTTTTT
NA TRBJ1-1 TRBV7-9 NA CASSLIVVQNTEAFF TGTGCCAGCAGCTTAATTGTGGTCCAGAACACTGAAGCTTTCTTT
TRBD1 TRBJ1-2 TRBV7-9 NA CASSPPVRQGLYGYTF TGTGCCAGCAGCCCCCCGGTGAGACAGGGTCTCTATGGCTACACCTTC
TRBD1 TRBJ2-6 TRBV5-1 NA CASSVGQGAPGANVLTF TGCGCCAGCAGCGTAGGACAGGGGGCGCCTGGGGCCAACGTCCTGACTTTC
NA TRBJ1-1 TRBV5-1 NA CASSPGRGAMNTEAFF TGCGCCAGCAGCCCAGGGCGGGGGGCCATGAACACTGAAGCTTTCTTT
TRBD1 TRBJ1-5 TRBV12-3/TRBV12-4 few CASSPGTGLYSNQPQHF TGTGCCAGCAGTCCAGGGACAGGACTTTATAGCAATCAGCCCCAGCATTTT
TRBD2 TRBJ2-5 TRBV11-3 NA CASRQSSGGETQYF TGTGCCAGCAGACAATCTAGCGGGGGGGAGACCCAGTACTTC
TRBD1 TRBJ2-7 TRBV6-1 NA CASTRDRGNYEQYF TGTGCCAGCACTAGGGACAGGGGAAACTACGAGCAGTACTTC
TRBD1 TRBJ2-7 TRBV7-6 NA CASSTRPRGSSYEQYF TGTGCCAGCAGCACCAGACCCAGGGGGTCGAGCTACGAGCAGTACTTC
TRBD2 TRBJ2-7 TRBV20-1 NA CSATTSGSREQYF TGCAGTGCCACGACTAGCGGGTCGCGGGAGCAGTACTTC
NA TRBJ2-5 TRBV11-2 NA CASSLDSTVKETQYF TGTGCCAGCAGCTTAGATTCGACAGTGAAAGAGACCCAGTACTTC
NA TRBJ2-7 TRBV19 NA CASSTGGQPYEQYF TGTGCCAGTAGTACGGGGGGACAGCCCTACGAGCAGTACTTC
TRBD2 TRBJ2-7 TRBV27 few CASSLSLAVSYEQYF TGTGCCAGCAGTTTATCGCTAGCGGTCTCCTACGAGCAGTACTTC
NA TRBJ2-1 TRBV24-1 NA CATSDPDTSLPNNEQFF TGTGCCACCAGTGACCCTGACACTTCTCTCCCCAACAATGAGCAGTTCTTC
NA TRBJ2-1 TRBV27 NA CASSLSISVVRPNEQFF TGTGCCAGCAGTTTATCGATATCGGTAGTTCGCCCCAATGAGCAGTTCTTC